This TCR beta chain is from a study of cytomegalovirus exposure and HLA in healthy donors. Study-wide background: There were approximately 85 million unique TCRs (from HLA-typed donors) in an early data release. Study observations and caveats: A reported reduction in N-insertions relative to the approximately 600-donor mean was seen in an Asian-associated ancestry cluster in a later analysis. Earlier results showed most TCR beta V segments being productive about 87% or about 30% of the time. When analyzed later, a missense DCLRE1C variant was found to be linked to TCR beta V- and J-gene trimming.

PCR amplification relied on 60 Vbeta primers (plus 13 Jbeta primers). Method: immunoSEQ multiplex PCR; TCRdb's copy keeps in-frame clones and lacks some. This table holds 90,000 to 130,000 clones. A note on this clone: Its target is unknown.

The CDR3 loop spans 15 amino acids. V was clipped by 2 bases and J by 3 bases; unmatched bases: 1. In germline, CDR1 is SGHVS, CDR2 FNYEAQ. The sample was PBMCs. V and J are TRBV7-6 and TRBJ2-2, with TRBD1 matching 9 bases. The clonotype comes from a man aged 30 to 39 in good health and CMV-seronegative. The CDR3 region has the DNA TGTGCCAGCAGCTTAAGGGACAGGGACACCGGGGAGCTGTTTTTT. Amino acids: CASSLRDRDTGELFF.